The next 15 T cell receptor beta chains were all read from a single sample in a study of cytomegalovirus exposure and HLA in healthy donors. PCR was performed using 60 Vbeta and 13 Jbeta primers. The assay was immunoSEQ multiplex PCR, and TCRdb's table has in-frame clones only and misses some. This repertoire shows 95,000 to 150,000 clones, approximately 80% found once; its top ten account for under 7%. Sequenced input: PBMCs. The receptor source for this set is a man aged 18 to 29 in good health and CMV-seropositive.

The genes are TRBV30 and TRBJ2-5; maybe TRBD1 (5 bases). Germline loops: CDR1 GTSNPN, CDR2 SVGIG (reference sequence). This CDR3 has 14 residues. Trimming cost V 4 bases and J 3 bases, with 15 bases left between them. The CDR3 region has the DNA TGTGCCTGGAATACGCAGACAGTGGAAGAGACCCAGTACTTC. Its translation is CAWNTQTVEETQYF. The full variable domain, with the rest looked up from reference TRBV30 and TRBJ2-5, is SQTIHQWPATLVQPVGSPLSLECTVEGTSNPNLYWYRQAAGRGLQLLFYSVGIGQISSEVPQNLSASRPQDRQFILSSKKLLLSDSGFYLCAWNTQTVEETQYFGPGTRLLVL.

This clone was seen more than once but under ten times. This chain uses TRBV27 with TRBJ1-2; maybe TRBD1 (6 bases). The CDR3 spans 14 residues. Germline lookup yields CDR1 MNHEY and CDR2 SMNVEV (reference sequence). V lost 2 bases to trimming and J lost 6 bases, with 13 bases between them. The CDR3 DNA reads as TGTGCCAGCAGTTTACGGGGGGCGGTTGATGGCTACACCTTC. It codes for CASSLRGAVDGYTF.

This clone was detected only a few times. The genes are TRBV11-3 and TRBJ1-1; D ambiguous. Trimming stripped 5 bases from V and 8 bases from J, with 12 bases between. CDR1 SGHNT and CDR2 YENEEA come from the germline V gene. This CDR3 spans 12 amino acids. This CDR3 is CASSRIGEEAFF. The CDR3 DNA follows: TGTGCCAGCAGCCGAATCGGGGAGGAAGCTTTCTTT.

This chain connects TRBV27 to TRBJ2-7, with 11 bases identical to TRBD1. There are 12 residues in the CDR3. From germline, CDR1 is MNHEY and CDR2 SMNVEV (reference sequence). The junction had 2 bases not matched to a gene; V was cut back by 10 bases and J by 3 bases. The CDR3 nucleotides read TGTGCCACCGGGACAGGGGGCTACGAGCAGTACTTC. Encoded protein: CATGTGGYEQYF.

The chain has TRBV13 and TRBJ1-1, with D perhaps TRBD1 (6 bases). Germline CDR1 and CDR2: PRHDT and FYEKMQ (reference sequence). This CDR3 is 14 amino acids long. The ends were cut back, 5 bases at V and 2 bases at J, with 12 bases in the middle. DNA of the CDR3: TGTGCCAGCAGCCCGGGACATATAAACACTGAAGCTTTCTTT. Protein product: CASSPGHINTEAFF.

The table lists this clone with a count of one. The chain combines TRBV19 with TRBJ1-6; no clear D. The CDR3 has 13 amino acids. V gave up 5 bases and J gave up 6 bases, with 8 bases separating them. In germline, CDR1 is LNHDA, CDR2 SQIVND (reference sequence). In DNA form, the CDR3 reads TGTGCCAGTAGTCCTAGCAGTAATTCACCCCTCCACTTT. Protein product: CASSPSSNSPLHF.

J is TRBJ1-1 and V is TRBV27; the D gene is possibly TRBD1 (5 bases). The CDR3 sequence is 14 residues long. From germline, CDR1 is MNHEY and CDR2 SMNVEV (reference sequence). The germline V and J ends were trimmed by 8 bases and 1 base, with 14 bases remaining between them. The CDR3 is CASGYRNQNTEAFF. DNA for the CDR3: TGTGCCAGCGGGTACAGGAATCAGAACACTGAAGCTTTCTTT.

The chain links TRBV5-6 to TRBJ1-2, with a tentative D call TRBD1 (6 bases). Germline CDR1 reads SGHDT; CDR2 reads YYEEEE. Deletions cut 0 bases from V and 10 bases from J, with 16 bases between. The CDR3 contains 14 residues. Here the CDR3 DNA reads TGTGCCAGCAGCTTGGTAGGACAGATTTTGGACTACACCTTC. Its protein product is CASSLVGQILDYTF.

The chain combines TRBV19 with TRBJ2-3; D possibly corresponds to TRBD2 (5 bases). The germline V gene encodes CDR1 LNHDA and CDR2 SQIVND (reference sequence). This CDR3 has 11 residues. V lost 7 bases and J 5 bases, leaving 7 bases between the germline ends. CDR3 sequence: CASIRGDTQYF. The CDR3 DNA is TGTGCCAGTATTCGGGGAGATACGCAGTATTTT.

This clone was observed a handful of times. The genes are TRBV5-4 and TRBJ1-6, with 8 bases matching TRBD1. Germline CDR1 reads SGHNT; CDR2 reads YYREEE (reference sequence). Trimming cost V 4 bases and J 8 bases; bases outside gene matches: 14. The CDR3 sequence is 17 residues long. The CDR3 spells CASSPLGQGGLDSPLHF. The DNA for the CDR3 is TGTGCCAGCAGCCCCCTCGGACAGGGAGGATTGGATTCACCCCTCCACTTT.

The rearrangement uses TRBV4-2 and TRBJ1-1, with 7 bases identical to TRBD1. This CDR3 region has 17 residues. The junction had 10 bases not matched to a gene; V was cut back by 2 bases and J by 1 base. Germline CDR1 LGHNA, CDR2 YNFKEQ. Here the CDR3 DNA reads TGTGCCAGCAGCCAAAGGACGTTGGACAGGAGGAACACTGAAGCTTTCTTT. This sequence encodes CASSQRTLDRRNTEAFF.

On this clone itself: The junction departs from the called germline gene at one end, perhaps through a read error. This chain joins TRBV6-1 and TRBJ2-6; weak D call: TRBD1 (5 bases). The CDR3 extends over 15 amino acids. Germline loops: CDR1 MNHNS, CDR2 SASEGT. CDR3 DNA: TGTGCCAGCAGCTACACGGCCTCTGGGGCCAACGGCCTGACTTTC. Its translation is CASSYTASGANGLTF.

CDR3 protein: CAWSVVLAGNEQFF. The DNA of the CDR3 is TGTGCCTGGAGTGTAGTCCTAGCAGGAAATGAGCAGTTCTTC. J is TRBJ2-1 and V is TRBV30; a weak D match, TRBD2 (5 bases). The germline V and J ends were trimmed by 0 bases and 7 bases, with 13 bases remaining between them. The CDR3 loop spans 14 amino acids. Germline V gene lookup returns CDR1 GTSNPN and CDR2 SVGIG (reference sequence).

The V gene is TRBV15, the J gene TRBJ2-7, with D possibly TRBD2 on 5 matching bases. V gave up 5 bases and J gave up 0 bases, with 14 bases separating them. There are 15 residues in the CDR3. Per germline, CDR1 LNHNV and CDR2 YYDKDF (reference sequence). The CDR3 nucleotides are TGTGCCACCAGCCGGCCCAGCGGATTCTCCTACGAGCAGTACTTC. Translating it yields CATSRPSGFSYEQYF.

The chain couples TRBV7-9 to TRBJ2-7; maybe TRBD2 (6 bases). V lost 3 bases and J 3 bases, leaving 9 bases between the germline ends. The CDR3 sequence is 13 residues long. The germline V gene has CDR1 SEHNR and CDR2 FQNEAQ (reference sequence). CDR3 bases: TGTGCCAGCAGCTTTGGGGGAGGCTACGAGCAGTACTTC. It is translated as CASSFGGGYEQYF.